The next 11 T cell receptor beta chains were all read from a single sample in a study of blood T cells in healthy people across ages. The use of a sample-barcoded 5' primer and a J-beta primer mix characterized a second PCR of roughly 6 to 11 cycles. TCRdb analysed the 5' RACE reads with MiXCR anew, one entry per CDR3 protein. This sample has hundreds of thousands of distinct CDR3 sequences, with 20% to 25% found just once. The specimen sequenced was blood. The origin of the receptors is a man between 65 and 85 years old in good health.

This chain joins TRBV7-9 and TRBJ2-2; possible D gene TRBD1, 7 bases. The V gene lost 5 bases and the J gene lost 1 base, with 11 bases spanning the gap. Looked up from germline, CDR1 is SEHNR and CDR2 is FQNEAQ (reference sequence). The length of the CDR3 is 15 residues. In DNA, the CDR3 is TGTGCCAGCAGCCGGAGGGGGCTGAACACCGGGGAGCTGTTTTTT. It codes for CASSRRGLNTGELFF.

The CDR3 nucleotides are TGTGCCAGCAGCCCAGGGGGACGGGAGACGAATGAGCAGTTCTTC. Protein product: CASSPGGRETNEQFF. The gene calls are TRBV3-1 and TRBJ2-5; possible D gene TRBD1, 7 bases. The end of the DNA is better explained by TRBJ2-1, so the J call may be wrong. The CDR3 consists of 15 residues. CDR1 LGHDT and CDR2 YNNKEL come from the germline V gene (reference sequence).

In this sample, this clonotype turned up a few times. The chain couples TRBV5-1 to TRBJ2-1, with TRBD2 matching 12 bases. CDR3 length: 16 residues. J gave up 2 bases and V 7 bases, and 7 bases lay outside the gene matches. CDR1 and CDR2 (germline): SGHRS, YFSETQ. In nucleotides, the CDR3 is TGCGCCAGCGAACCGGGACTAGCGGGTCCCTACAATGAGCAGTTCTTC. It specifies CASEPGLAGPYNEQFF.

In this sample, this clonotype turned up many times. The V gene is TRBV3-1, the J gene TRBJ1-4, with D possibly matching TRBD1 (6 bases). The germline gives CDR1 LGHDT, CDR2 YNNKEL (reference sequence). This CDR3 region has 15 residues. Deletions cut 3 bases from V and 8 bases from J, with 16 bases between. CDR3 DNA sequence: TGTGCCAGCAGCCAGAACGAGGGGGGGCGCGAAAAACTGTTTTTT. Protein: CASSQNEGGREKLFF. The full variable domain, rest sourced from reference TRBV3-1 and TRBJ1-4, is DTAVSQTPKYLVTQMGNDKSIKCEQNLGHDTMYWYKQDSKKFLKIMFSYNNKELIINETVPNRFSPKSPDKAHLNLHINSLELGDSAVYFCASSQNEGGREKLFFGSGTQLSVL.

This clonotype was counted at least ten times. The V gene is TRBV29-1, the J gene TRBJ2-1, with TRBD1 matching over 8 bases. V lost 3 bases, J lost 5 bases, and 3 bases stayed unmatched. The CDR3 length is 13 residues. Germline assignment: CDR1 SQVTM and CDR2 ANQGSEA. The CDR3 protein is CSVETGAHNEQFF. The CDR3 nucleotides read TGCAGCGTTGAGACAGGGGCCCACAATGAGCAGTTCTTC.

The chain has TRBV12-3 or TRBV12-4 and TRBJ2-3; D might be TRBD1 or TRBD2, each matching 5 bases. The CDR3 is 12 amino acids. Trimming removed 8 bases from V and 5 bases from J, with 11 bases in between. This CDR3 is CASGPGGDTQYF. The DNA of the CDR3 is TGTGCCAGCGGCCCTGGGGGAGATACGCAGTATTTT.

V usage is TRBV20-1 and J usage is TRBJ2-7; 10 positions agree with TRBD2. Germline V gene sequence: CDR1 DFQATT, CDR2 SNEGSKA (reference sequence). V was pared by 6 bases and J by 5 bases, with 4 bases of the junction left unmatched. This CDR3 has 12 residues. The CDR3 coding sequence is TGCAGTGCCGCCGGGACTAGCGACGAGCAGTACTTC. It encodes CSAAGTSDEQYF.

The rearrangement links TRBV29-1 to TRBJ2-1; D gene ambiguous. Germline V gene sequence: CDR1 SQVTM, CDR2 ANQGSEA. V was shortened by 4 bases and J by 0 bases, with 7 bases between the two germline ends. This CDR3 has 13 residues. CDR3 protein: CSVGWSSYNEQFF. In DNA form, the CDR3 reads TGCAGCGTTGGCTGGAGCTCCTACAATGAGCAGTTCTTC.

This chain joins TRBV5-4 and TRBJ2-3, with TRBD2 identical over 7 bases. V was pared by 4 bases and J by 2 bases, with 10 bases of the junction left unmatched. Germline CDR1 reads SGHNT; CDR2 reads YYREEE (reference sequence). This CDR3 spans 16 amino acids. CDR3 sequence: CASSPGEAGLTDTQYF. The CDR3, as DNA: TGTGCCAGCAGCCCTGGGGAAGCGGGGCTCACAGATACGCAGTATTTT.

This chain links TRBV14 with TRBJ2-1, with 8 bases aligning to TRBD2. The germline V gene has CDR1 SGHDN and CDR2 FVKESK. There are 15 residues in the CDR3. The trim removed 4 bases at V and 4 bases at J, leaving 6 bases unmatched. The CDR3 here is CASSLREALYNEQFF. The CDR3 bases are TGTGCCAGCAGCCTGCGGGAGGCTCTTTACAATGAGCAGTTCTTC.

This clonotype was observed a handful of times. V is TRBV3-1 and J is TRBJ2-2; 8 positions match TRBD2. CDR1 is LGHDT, CDR2 YNNKEL, per germline (reference sequence). V dropped 2 bases and J dropped 1; count of bases not matched to a gene: 6. The CDR3 loop spans 17 amino acids. CDR3 nucleotides: TGTGCCAGCAGCCAAACGTCTAGCGGGTTGAACACCGGGGAGCTGTTTTTT. This translates into CASSQTSSGLNTGELFF.